These T cell receptor beta chains were read from a single sample in a study of blood T cell repertoires in COVID-19. Only in-frame clones appear in the TCRdb table, and some are missing; sequencing was by immunoSEQ multiplex PCR. The sample carries about 180,000 clones, approximately 81% recorded once. Material for sequencing was peripheral blood. The receptor source for this set is a woman older than 75 with active or convalescent COVID-19. Each CDR3 is given with its conserved first and last residue. A D gene is named only where the DNA matches it firmly. Only part of the rows carry a size: once, few, many, or a class if the clone is expanded.

D: .; size: once; J: TRBJ2-5; V: TRBV24-1; CDR3: CATSYHGSSETQYF; DNA: TGTGCCACCAGTTATCATGGGAGTTCGGAGACCCAGTACTTC
D: .; size: .; J: TRBJ1-4; V: TRBV27; CDR3: CASSPGWGRGVNEKLFF; DNA: TGTGCCAGCAGCCCCGGGTGGGGACGGGGGGTTAATGAAAAACTGTTTTTT
D: TRBD1; size: .; J: TRBJ1-1; V: TRBV28; CDR3: CASSPWDRGNTEAFF; DNA: TGTGCCAGCAGTCCGTGGGACAGGGGGAATACTGAAGCTTTCTTT
D: .; size: .; J: TRBJ2-1; V: TRBV29-1; CDR3: CSVERRGGDNEQFF; DNA: TGCAGCGTTGAACGAAGGGGGGGAGACAATGAGCAGTTCTTC
D: TRBD1; size: .; J: TRBJ1-2; V: TRBV6-5; CDR3: CASSNDRGPGYTF; DNA: TGTGCCAGCAGTAACGACAGGGGTCCTGGCTACACCTTC
D: .; size: .; J: TRBJ2-7; V: TRBV6-5; CDR3: CASSYSPSVYEQYF; DNA: TGTGCCAGCAGTTACTCCCCTAGCGTCTACGAGCAGTACTTC
D: .; size: .; J: TRBJ1-5; V: TRBV20-1; CDR3: CSASSRGDYQPQHF; DNA: TGCAGTGCTAGTTCTCGGGGAGACTATCAGCCCCAGCATTTT
D: .; size: .; J: TRBJ2-2; V: TRBV4-1; CDR3: CASSQGRTATGELFF; DNA: TGCGCCAGCAGCCAAGGCCGGACAGCTACCGGGGAGCTGTTTTTT
D: .; size: .; J: TRBJ1-5; V: TRBV28; CDR3: CASSLFGGNQPQHF; DNA: TGTGCCAGCAGTTTATTCGGGGGGAATCAGCCCCAGCATTTT
D: TRBD1; size: .; J: TRBJ1-2; V: TRBV4-1; CDR3: CASSQDLRGTDFYGYTF; DNA: TGCGCCAGCAGCCAAGATTTAAGGGGGACAGACTTCTATGGCTACACCTTC
D: .; size: once; J: TRBJ1-1; V: TRBV12-3/TRBV12-4; CDR3: CASSPYTEAFF; DNA: TGTGCCAGCAGTCCCTATACTGAAGCTTTCTTT
D: TRBD2; size: .; J: TRBJ2-7; V: TRBV29-1; CDR3: CSASGSYEQYF; DNA: TGCAGCGCTAGCGGGAGTTACGAGCAGTACTTC
D: .; size: .; J: TRBJ1-2; V: TRBV6-1; CDR3: CASSEGANLPYGYTF; DNA: TGTGCCAGCAGTGAAGGGGCAAACCTACCCTATGGCTACACCTTC
D: TRBD2; size: once; J: TRBJ2-1; V: TRBV11-2; CDR3: CASSWYTSGRADEQFF; DNA: TGTGCCAGCAGCTGGTACACTAGCGGGAGGGCCGATGAGCAGTTCTTC
D: TRBD1; size: once; J: TRBJ1-5; V: TRBV30; CDR3: CAWSATGGGQPQHF; DNA: TGTGCCTGGAGTGCAACAGGGGGCGGTCAGCCCCAGCATTTT
D: TRBD1; size: .; J: TRBJ2-7; V: TRBV19; CDR3: CASSIQAGGSYEQYF; DNA: TGTGCCAGTAGTATCCAGGCAGGGGGCTCCTACGAGCAGTACTTC
D: .; size: .; J: TRBJ1-2; V: TRBV2; CDR3: CASEANYGYTF; DNA: TGTGCCAGCGAGGCTAACTATGGCTACACCTTC
D: TRBD1; size: .; J: TRBJ1-2; V: TRBV3-1/TRBV3-2; CDR3: CASSRQGANYGYTF; DNA: TGTGCCAGCAGCCGACAGGGGGCTAACTATGGCTACACCTTC
D: .; size: .; J: TRBJ1-5; V: TRBV19; CDR3: CASSMAGPGQPQHF; DNA: TGTGCCAGTAGTATGGCCGGGCCGGGGCAGCCCCAGCATTTT
D: .; size: .; J: TRBJ1-2; V: TRBV6-5; CDR3: CASSYSAGVEGYTF; DNA: TGTGCCAGCAGTTACTCCGCAGGGGTTGAGGGCTACACCTTC
D: .; size: .; J: TRBJ2-5; V: TRBV27; CDR3: CASSYNQETQYF; DNA: TGTGCCAGCAGTTACAACCAAGAGACCCAGTACTTC
D: .; size: .; J: TRBJ2-3; V: TRBV7-9; CDR3: CASSVTFNTDTQYF; DNA: TGTGCCAGCAGCGTGACTTTTAACACAGATACGCAGTATTTT
D: .; size: .; J: TRBJ1-1; V: TRBV4-1; CDR3: CASSQDASGRQARNTEAFF; DNA: TGCGCCAGCAGCCAAGACGCCTCAGGGAGACAGGCGAGGAACACTGAAGCTTTCTTT
D: .; size: .; J: TRBJ2-2; V: TRBV7-2; CDR3: CASSLSFRVRAGELFF; DNA: TGTGCCAGCAGCTTAAGCTTTCGGGTGCGGGCCGGGGAGCTGTTTTTT
D: TRBD1; size: .; J: TRBJ1-1; V: TRBV5-1; CDR3: CASSLWDRGPMNTEAFF; DNA: TGCGCCAGCAGCTTGTGGGACAGGGGACCCATGAACACTGAAGCTTTCTTT
D: .; size: .; J: TRBJ2-5; V: TRBV6-2/TRBV6-3; CDR3: CASSPQETQYF; DNA: TGTGCCAGCAGTCCGCAAGAGACCCAGTACTTC
D: .; size: once; J: TRBJ1-2; V: TRBV11-2; CDR3: CASSRPGISRDYGYTF; DNA: TGTGCCAGCAGTCGTCCGGGGATCTCTCGGGACTATGGCTACACCTTC
D: .; size: .; J: TRBJ2-6; V: TRBV5-1; CDR3: CASSFQGGPGANVLTF; DNA: TGCGCCAGCAGCTTCCAAGGGGGACCTGGGGCCAACGTCCTGACTTTC
D: TRBD1; size: .; J: TRBJ1-1; V: TRBV19; CDR3: CASSPAAGQGFRSEAFF; DNA: TGTGCCAGTAGCCCCGCGGCGGGACAGGGCTTTAGGAGTGAAGCTTTCTTT
D: .; size: once; J: TRBJ2-3; V: TRBV6-2/TRBV6-3; CDR3: CASSYSNGDHHTDTQYF; DNA: TGTGCCAGCAGTTACTCGAACGGGGATCATCACACAGATACGCAGTATTTT
D: TRBD1; size: .; J: TRBJ1-5; V: TRBV19; CDR3: CAAGQGSNQPQHF; DNA: TGTGCGGCGGGACAGGGAAGTAATCAGCCCCAGCATTTT
D: TRBD2; size: once; J: TRBJ2-3; V: TRBV19; CDR3: CASSAGGTDTQYF; DNA: TGTGCCAGTAGTGCGGGAGGCACAGATACGCAGTATTTT
D: TRBD1; size: .; J: TRBJ1-4; V: TRBV5-1; CDR3: CASSPGQGVTNEKLFF; DNA: TGCGCCAGCAGCCCCGGACAGGGGGTAACTAATGAAAAACTGTTTTTT
D: TRBD2; size: .; J: TRBJ2-1; V: TRBV5-1; CDR3: CASSPSGTRGGNEQFF; DNA: TGCGCCAGCAGCCCATCCGGGACTAGGGGTGGCAATGAGCAGTTCTTC
D: TRBD1; size: .; J: TRBJ1-1; V: TRBV19; CDR3: CASRLPTGATEAFF; DNA: TGTGCCAGTAGACTCCCAACAGGGGCGACTGAAGCTTTCTTT
D: .; size: .; J: TRBJ2-2; V: TRBV5-1; CDR3: CASSADTANTGELFF; DNA: TGCGCCAGCAGCGCCGACACTGCGAACACCGGGGAGCTGTTTTTT
D: TRBD2; size: .; J: TRBJ2-7; V: TRBV7-9; CDR3: CASRGTSGSSGHEQYF; DNA: TGTGCCAGCAGGGGGACTAGCGGGAGTTCGGGCCACGAGCAGTACTTC
D: TRBD1; size: .; J: TRBJ2-7; V: TRBV7-9; CDR3: CASSLTGTGSWVNEQYF; DNA: TGTGCCAGCAGCTTAACCGGGACAGGGAGTTGGGTTAACGAGCAGTACTTC
D: .; size: .; J: TRBJ1-1; V: TRBV5-5; CDR3: CASSFPGNAEAFF; DNA: TGTGCCAGCAGCTTTCCGGGAAACGCTGAAGCTTTCTTT
D: .; size: .; J: TRBJ2-3; V: TRBV10-3; CDR3: CAISESGLSTDTQYF; DNA: TGTGCCATCAGTGAGAGCGGTTTAAGCACAGATACGCAGTATTTT
D: .; size: .; J: TRBJ1-5; V: TRBV21-1; CDR3: CASSKGGWVCGNQPQHF; DNA: TGTGCCAGCAGCAAGGGAGGGTGGGTTTGTGGCAATCAGCCCCAGCATTTT
D: TRBD2; size: .; J: TRBJ2-5; V: TRBV19; CDR3: CASSTLSSGRRQETQYF; DNA: TGTGCCAGTAGCACGCTCTCGAGCGGGAGGCGGCAAGAGACCCAGTACTTC
D: .; size: .; J: TRBJ1-6; V: TRBV7-3; CDR3: CASSLNRRSPLHF; DNA: TGTGCCAGCAGCTTAAATCGGAGATCACCCCTCCACTTT
D: .; size: .; J: TRBJ2-7; V: TRBV28; CDR3: CASTPPVHYEQYF; DNA: TGTGCCAGCACCCCCCCAGTACACTACGAGCAGTACTTC
D: TRBD1; size: .; J: TRBJ1-6; V: TRBV19; CDR3: CASSVTGDVGNSPLHF; DNA: TGTGCCAGTAGTGTTACAGGGGACGTAGGTAATTCACCCCTCCACTTT
D: TRBD1; size: few; J: TRBJ2-7; V: TRBV4-1; CDR3: CASSHLPGQGGEQYF; DNA: TGCGCCAGCAGCCACTTGCCCGGACAGGGTGGCGAGCAGTACTTC
D: .; size: once; J: TRBJ2-5; V: TRBV9; CDR3: CASTRDNAGTQYF; DNA: TGTGCCAGCACGCGAGACAACGCAGGGACCCAGTACTTC
D: .; size: .; J: TRBJ1-6; V: TRBV4-2; CDR3: CASSQESRNSPLHF; DNA: TGTGCCAGCAGCCAAGAATCCCGTAATTCACCCCTCCACTTT
D: .; size: .; J: TRBJ1-4; V: TRBV19; CDR3: CASSPGVATNEKLFF; DNA: TGTGCCAGTAGTCCCGGGGTAGCAACTAATGAAAAACTGTTTTTT